What follows are 15 T cell receptor beta chains derived from one specimen sequenced in a study of CD8 T cells in ankylosing spondylitis. TCRdb ran MiXCR on the 5' RACE reads and lists one entry per CDR3 protein. The sample lists under 450,000 distinct CDR3 sequences, approximately 22% occurring once. Sequencing used blood, either unsorted or a sorted T cell fraction (not recorded which). Receptor source: a male donor with ankylosing spondylitis or in good health (not recorded which).

The chain employs TRBV11-2 and TRBJ2-7, with D perhaps TRBD1 or TRBD2 (5 bases each). Germline CDR1 reads SGHAT; CDR2 reads FQNNGV. Trimming shortened V by 2 bases and J by 2 bases, and 10 bases separated the two germline ends. The CDR3 runs to 14 residues. The CDR3 region has the DNA TGTGCCAGCAGCTTATTCAGAGGGGCCTACGAGCAGTACTTC. This encodes CASSLFRGAYEQYF.

The chain couples TRBV6-1 to TRBJ2-1; 9 bases are shared with TRBD1. The germline V gene encodes CDR1 MNHNS and CDR2 SASEGT. The CDR3 is 15 residues long. The V and J ends lost 6 bases and 4 bases, in that order; junction bases with no gene match: 7. CDR3 protein: CASSPVDRGYNEQFF. CDR3 sequence (DNA): TGTGCCAGCAGCCCCGTGGACAGGGGATACAATGAGCAGTTCTTC.

A few counts support this clonotype. The rearrangement uses TRBV24-1 and TRBJ2-7; tentatively, D is TRBD2 (5 bases). CDR1 is KGHDR and CDR2 is SFDVKD in the germline V gene. V was trimmed by 2 bases and J by 7 bases, leaving 14 bases between them. This CDR3 has 14 residues. The CDR3 region has the DNA TGTGCCACCAGTGATTCGGGGTCACCGGGTGAGCAGTACTTC. It yields the protein CATSDSGSPGEQYF.

In this sample, this clonotype turned up once. V and J are TRBV5-1 and TRBJ2-5; TRBD1 aligns across 7 bases. Germline CDR1 is SGHRS and CDR2 is YFSETQ. J gave up 3 bases and V 5 bases, and 13 bases lay outside the gene matches. This CDR3 is built from 16 residues. The DNA for the CDR3 is TGCGCCAGCAGGCTGACAGGGAATTTAGGGGAAGAGACCCAGTACTTC. Its translation is CASRLTGNLGEETQYF.

In its sample, this clonotype was seen many times. This chain connects TRBV12-3 or TRBV12-4 to TRBJ1-5; tentative D call: TRBD1 (5 bases). The CDR3 has 13 amino acids. The germline V and J ends were trimmed by 5 bases and 6 bases, with 11 bases remaining between them. The CDR3 region is CASSAGLGQPQHF. The CDR3 nucleotides are TGTGCCAGCAGTGCAGGGTTGGGTCAGCCCCAGCATTTT.

The chain uses TRBV12-3 or TRBV12-4 and TRBJ2-7; possible D gene TRBD1, 6 bases. The germline V and J ends were trimmed by 2 bases and 5 bases, with 10 bases remaining between them. The CDR3 length is 13 residues. In nucleotides, the CDR3 is TGTGCCAGCAGTTTAACAGGGACCAACGAGCAGTACTTC. It encodes CASSLTGTNEQYF.

V gene TRBV7-9 combines with J gene TRBJ2-5; D is possibly TRBD1 (5 bases). From germline, CDR1 is SEHNR and CDR2 FQNEAQ (reference sequence). Trimming removed 1 base from V and 1 base from J, with 7 bases in between. This CDR3 contains 14 residues. CDR3 amino acids: CASSLVRGQETQYF. As DNA, the CDR3 is TGTGCCAGCAGCTTAGTAAGGGGCCAAGAGACCCAGTACTTC. Drawing the rest from reference TRBV7-9 and TRBJ2-5, the complete variable domain is DTGVSQNPRHKITKRGQNVTFRCDPISEHNRLYWYRQTLGQGPEFLTYFQNEAQLEKSRLLSDRFSAERPKGSFSTLEIQRTEQGDSAMYLCASSLVRGQETQYFGPGTRLLVL.

V is TRBV7-2 and J is TRBJ2-7, with TRBD2 matching 7 bases. Germline V CDR1 and CDR2: SGHTA, FQGNSA. The CDR3 runs 15 residues. V lost 5 bases to trimming and J lost 7 bases; unmatched junction nucleotides: 14. CDR3 in amino acids: CASSPRTGRIGEQYF. The CDR3 DNA is TGTGCCAGCAGCCCGAGGACCGGGAGGATTGGGGAGCAGTACTTC.

The chain has TRBV30 and TRBJ2-7; D remains unclear. Germline CDR1 and CDR2: GTSNPN and SVGIG (reference sequence). The V and J ends lost 0 bases and 5 bases respectively, with 11 bases between them. This CDR3 is built from 13 residues. CDR3 protein: CAWSVSAWNEQYF. DNA of the CDR3: TGTGCCTGGAGTGTAAGCGCCTGGAACGAGCAGTACTTC.

This clonotype was detected only a few times. This chain joins TRBV3-1 and TRBJ2-7; TRBD1 aligns across 7 bases. J was trimmed by 4 bases and V by 0 bases; bases with no gene match: 9. Germline V CDR1 and CDR2: LGHDT, YNNKEL (reference sequence). CDR3 length: 16 amino acids. CDR3 DNA sequence: TGTGCCAGCAGCCAAGAATATAGGGGACAGAGTTACGAGCAGTACTTC. Protein product: CASSQEYRGQSYEQYF.

The J gene is TRBJ2-1, the V gene TRBV7-6; D unclear. V was cut by 2 bases and J by 2 bases, with 10 bases left in between. CDR1 and CDR2 from the germline V gene are SGHVS and FNYEAQ. The CDR3 consists of 15 residues. In DNA, the CDR3 is TGTGCCAGCAGCTTAAACTTGTCCCCCTACAATGAGCAGTTCTTC. Amino acid sequence: CASSLNLSPYNEQFF.

This clonotype has more than one count but fewer than ten. The rearrangement links TRBV7-8 to TRBJ2-7; D may be TRBD2 (7 bases). The germline V and J ends were trimmed by 4 bases and 2 bases, with 15 bases remaining between them. Germline assignment: CDR1 SGHVS and CDR2 FQNEAQ. This CDR3 is built from 15 residues. CDR3 protein: CASSSGEGGTYEQYF. In DNA, the CDR3 is TGTGCCAGCAGCTCCGGGGAGGGGGGAACCTACGAGCAGTACTTC.

The chain employs TRBV4-1 and TRBJ1-1, with D possibly TRBD1 on 5 matching bases. In germline, CDR1 is MGHRA, CDR2 YSYEKL. CDR3 length: 15 residues. V lost 2 bases to trimming and J lost 1 base, with 11 bases between them. The CDR3 protein is CASSQSWTTNTEAFF. The CDR3 DNA follows: TGCGCCAGCAGCCAATCCTGGACAACGAACACTGAAGCTTTCTTT.

This rearrangement joins TRBV7-6 to TRBJ2-3; 10 nucleotides match TRBD2. Germline CDR1 SGHVS, CDR2 FNYEAQ. V lost 5 bases and J lost 4; bases outside the gene matches: 15. The CDR3 length is 18 residues. CDR3 sequence (DNA): TGTGCCAGCAGCCCACCCATCGATAGCGGGGGGTGGCCAGATACGCAGTATTTT. This translates into CASSPPIDSGGWPDTQYF.

This chain uses TRBV6-1 with TRBJ2-7, with D uncertain. This CDR3 spans 14 amino acids. Trimming cost V 7 bases and J 0 bases, with 13 bases left between them. CDR1 is MNHNS, CDR2 SASEGT, per germline. The CDR3 DNA follows: TGTGCCAGCAAAACGGTCCTTAGCTCCTACGAGCAGTACTTC. It codes for CASKTVLSSYEQYF.